The 22 T cell receptor beta chains below all came from one sample that was sequenced in a study of T cell responses to AZD1222 COVID-19 vaccine. The data were produced by immunoSEQ multiplex PCR, yet TCRdb's version contains in-frame clones alone and is incomplete. The data hold roughly 160,000 clones, with roughly 94% observed a single time. The starting material was peripheral blood, obtained 28 days after the second AZD1222 dose. The receptors were sampled from an adult who received the AZD1222 COVID-19 vaccine.

The chain couples TRBV7-8 to TRBJ1-2; no clear D. In germline, CDR1 is SGHVS, CDR2 FQNEAQ. The CDR3 has 11 residues. Trimming removed 2 bases at V and 7 bases at J, with 5 bases between. CDR3 loop: CASSLSGGYTF. In nucleotides, the CDR3 is TGTGCCAGCAGCTTATCCGGTGGCTACACCTTC.

For this clone: Within the sample, other DNA sequences also encode this same CDR3. The chain employs TRBV3-1 (or the pseudogene TRBV3-2) and TRBJ2-7; D gene unclear. CDR3 length: 13 residues. The germline V gene encodes CDR1 LGHDT and CDR2 YNNKEL (reference sequence). V was pared by 1 base and J by 3 bases, with 7 bases between. The CDR3 protein is CASSQGTGYEQYF. The CDR3 coding sequence is TGTGCCAGCAGCCAAGGGACGGGCTACGAGCAGTACTTC.

The chain carries TRBV6-6 and TRBJ2-7; the match to TRBD2 covers 8 bases. V was pared by 8 bases and J by 2 bases, with 5 bases of the junction left unmatched. Germline loops: CDR1 MNHNY, CDR2 SVGAGI (reference sequence). The CDR3 is made up of 13 amino acids. CDR3 DNA: TGTGCCAGCTGGGTAGCGGGGACCTACGAGCAGTACTTC. This translates into CASWVAGTYEQYF.

The chain's CDR3 is CASSLWGRGEAFF. The CDR3 coding sequence is TGTGCCAGCAGTTTATGGGGGCGAGGTGAAGCTTTCTTT. V gene TRBV28 combines with J gene TRBJ1-1; the D gene is possibly TRBD1 (5 bases). Germline values: CDR1 MDHEN, CDR2 SYDVKM. The CDR3 is 13 residues long. The V end lost 0 bases, the J end lost 7 bases, and 9 bases lay between the germline ends. Complete variable domain (other parts from reference TRBV28 and TRBJ1-1): DVKVTQSSRYLVKRTGEKVFLECVQDMDHENMFWYRQDPGLGLRLIYFSYDVKMKEKGDIPEGYSVSREKKERFSLILESASTNQTSMYLCASSLWGRGEAFFGQGTRLTVV.

The chain carries TRBV7-8 and TRBJ2-7; D gene uncertain. The CDR3 has 14 amino acids. Trimming removed 2 bases from V and 2 bases from J, with 10 bases in between. From germline, CDR1 is SGHVS and CDR2 FQNEAQ. CDR3 residues: CASSLYPPPYEQYF. The CDR3 DNA reads as TGTGCCAGCAGCTTATACCCTCCCCCCTACGAGCAGTACTTC.

V usage is TRBV7-2 and J usage is TRBJ1-2; 11 nucleotides agree with TRBD1. V shed 5 bases, J shed 7 bases, and the junction held 3 bases outside the gene matches. This CDR3 spans 13 amino acids. From germline, CDR1 is SGHTA and CDR2 FQGNSA. The CDR3 coding sequence is TGTGCCAGCAGCGGGACAGGGGGTTTTGGCTACACCTTC. Translation: CASSGTGGFGYTF.

The gene calls are TRBV21-1 and TRBJ1-4; TRBD1, the table's D call, was not compared with the DNA. TRBV21-1 is reported as a pseudogene. CDR3 length equals 15 residues. The CDR3 bases are TGTGCCAGCAGCAAGAAACAGGAATATAATGAAAAACTGTTTTTT. Its translation is CASSKKQEYNEKLFF.

The CDR3 protein is CASSSYRAPHEQYF. The CDR3 DNA reads TGTGCCAGCAGCTCCTACAGGGCCCCCCACGAGCAGTACTTC. This sequence joins TRBV7-9 and TRBJ2-7, with D possibly matching TRBD1 (6 bases). There are 14 residues in the CDR3. The V end lost 4 bases, the J end lost 5 bases, and 15 bases lay between the germline ends. Germline V lookup: CDR1 SEHNR, CDR2 FQNEAQ (reference sequence). Together with reference TRBV7-9 and TRBJ2-7, the CDR3 gives the full variable domain: DTGVSQNPRHKITKRGQNVTFRCDPISEHNRLYWYRQTLGQGPEFLTYFQNEAQLEKSRLLSDRFSAERPKGSFSTLEIQRTEQGDSAMYLCASSSYRAPHEQYFGPGTRLTVT.

The table lists this clone with a count of one. V and J are TRBV2 and TRBJ2-1; TRBD2 matches 9 bases. Germline V gives CDR1 SNHLY, CDR2 FYNNEI. J gave up 3 bases and V 10 bases, and 10 bases lay outside the gene matches. The CDR3 length is 15 residues. The CDR3 loop reads CATEGAGGIYNEQFF. DNA for the CDR3: TGTGCCACCGAGGGAGCGGGGGGAATCTACAATGAGCAGTTCTTC. The entire variable domain, with the rest obtained from reference TRBV2 and TRBJ2-1, is as follows: EPEVTQTPSHQVTQMGQEVILRCVPISNHLYFYWYRQILGQKVEFLVSFYNNEISEKSEIFDDQFSVERPDGSNFTLKIRSTKLEDSAMYFCATEGAGGIYNEQFFGPGTRLTVL.

The chain has TRBV4-3 and TRBJ1-5; perhaps TRBD1 as D (6 bases). The CDR3 sequence is 14 residues long. The V and J ends lost 3 bases and 6 bases respectively, with 12 bases between them. The germline gives CDR1 LGHNA, CDR2 YSLEER. The CDR3 is CASSHQQGSQPQHF. Here the CDR3 DNA reads TGCGCCAGCAGCCACCAACAGGGAAGTCAGCCCCAGCATTTT.

This clone was counted once. The rearrangement links TRBV3-1 (or the pseudogene TRBV3-2) to TRBJ2-5, with D perhaps TRBD2 (7 bases). The CDR3 covers 17 residues. V lost 4 bases, J lost 3 bases, and 21 bases lay in between. Germline CDR1 is LGHDT and CDR2 is YNNKEL (reference sequence). The CDR3 bases are TGTGCCAGCAGCCTCCGTGGGGGGGGCCAAGGGAAAGAGACCCAGTACTTC. This encodes CASSLRGGGQGKETQYF.

V is TRBV23-1 and J is TRBJ1-1, with D hard to call. TRBV23-1 qualifies as an ORF whose function is uncertain. Trimming stripped 4 bases from V and 7 bases from J, with 10 bases between. The CDR3 has 12 amino acids. CDR3 in amino acids: CASSPLDGEAFF. In DNA form, the CDR3 reads TGCGCCAGCAGTCCCCTGGATGGTGAAGCTTTCTTT.

The CDR3 loop is CASSKQVSGNTIYF. DNA for the CDR3: TGTGCCAGCAGCAAACAGGTCTCTGGAAACACCATATATTTT. This chain links TRBV11-2 with TRBJ1-3, with D possibly TRBD1 on 5 matching bases. The CDR3 runs to 14 residues. CDR1 and CDR2 from the germline V gene are SGHAT and FQNNGV. Trimming shortened V by 5 bases and J by 0 bases, and 8 bases separated the two germline ends.

V gene TRBV10-3 combines with J gene TRBJ1-3; no firm D call. The CDR3 is 14 amino acids. V lost 3 bases and J lost 4, with 10 bases in between. Looked up from germline, CDR1 is ENHRY and CDR2 is SYGVKD. CDR3 region: CAISEKGSGNTIYF. CDR3 bases: TGTGCCATCAGTGAAAAGGGATCGGGAAACACCATATATTTT.

The chain combines TRBV6-6 with TRBJ2-5; 8 bases line up with TRBD2. CDR3 length equals 14 residues. The V gene end was trimmed by 4 bases and the J gene end by 1 base; junction bases not matched to a gene: 2. Germline-derived CDR1 and CDR2 are MNHNY and SVGAGI (reference sequence). CDR3 amino acids: CASSLRGAQETQYF. The DNA of the CDR3 is TGTGCCAGCAGTTTGCGGGGGGCCCAAGAGACCCAGTACTTC.

V usage is TRBV10-3 and J usage is TRBJ1-2; D remains unclear. V was clipped by 0 bases and J by 8 bases, with 13 bases between them. There are 14 residues in the CDR3. Germline V lookup: CDR1 ENHRY, CDR2 SYGVKD. The CDR3 loop reads CAISESPMGGGYTF. In DNA, the CDR3 is TGTGCCATCAGTGAGTCCCCCATGGGAGGAGGCTACACCTTC.

The chain has TRBV3-1 (or the pseudogene TRBV3-2) and TRBJ2-1; 12 bases match TRBD2. The trim removed 2 bases at V and 8 bases at J, leaving 4 bases unmatched. Germline CDR1 LGHDT, CDR2 YNNKEL (reference sequence). This CDR3 has 15 residues. For the CDR3, the DNA is TGTGCCAGCAGCCAAAGACTAGCGGGAGAGGATGAGCAGTTCTTC. It codes for CASSQRLAGEDEQFF.

The chain carries TRBV18 and TRBJ1-5, with no clear D. Trimming took off 0 bases at V and 7 bases at J, with 10 bases between the two ends. The CDR3 loop spans 14 amino acids. Looked up from germline, CDR1 is KGHSH and CDR2 is LQKENI. For the CDR3, the DNA is TGTGCCAGCTCACCACCGCAGGCGGGGCAGCCCCAGCATTTT. Protein product: CASSPPQAGQPQHF.

The rearrangement joins TRBV5-4 to TRBJ2-1, with TRBD2 identical over 7 bases. This CDR3 has 15 amino acids. CDR1 is SGHNT and CDR2 is YYREEE in the germline V gene (reference sequence). V dropped 0 bases and J dropped 0; count of bases not matched to a gene: 0. This chain's CDR3 is CASSLGGSSYNEQFF. Here the CDR3 DNA reads TGTGCCAGCAGCTTGGGCGGGAGCTCCTACAATGAGCAGTTCTTC.

This clone was seen repeatedly, ten times or more. The V gene is TRBV30, the J gene TRBJ1-2; 10 bases line up with TRBD1. The CDR3 is 14 residues long. The trim removed 2 bases at V and 8 bases at J, leaving 8 bases unmatched. Per germline, CDR1 GTSNPN and CDR2 SVGIG (reference sequence). CDR3: CAWSRDRGFGGYTF. The CDR3, as DNA: TGTGCCTGGAGTCGGGACAGGGGTTTTGGGGGCTACACCTTC.

This sequence joins TRBV3-1 (or the pseudogene TRBV3-2) and TRBJ1-2, with D possibly TRBD1 on 6 matching bases. V gave up 1 base and J gave up 4 bases, with 13 bases separating them. From germline, CDR1 is LGHDT and CDR2 YNNKEL (reference sequence). The CDR3 contains 15 residues. The CDR3 nucleotides are TGTGCCAGCAGCCAAGGAACAGGGCAAATCTATGGCTACACCTTC. This sequence encodes CASSQGTGQIYGYTF.

The rearrangement joins TRBV7-2 to TRBJ1-5, with 7 nucleotides matching TRBD1. V lost 1 base to trimming and J lost 7 bases; unmatched junction nucleotides: 10. The CDR3 length is 16 residues. Germline loops: CDR1 SGHTA, CDR2 FQGNSA. CDR3 amino acids: CASSLGTGNSEQPQHF. The CDR3 nucleotides read TGTGCCAGCAGCTTAGGGACAGGCAATTCTGAGCAGCCCCAGCATTTT.